The sample holds a few counts of the clone carrying this TCR beta chain. Other DNA sequences in this specimen translate into the identical CDR3. Time point of the sample: acute HCV infection, within 168 days of estimated infection date. No in vitro expansion preceded sequencing of these hepatitis C virus-specific cells, which were studied ex vivo. Repertoires were generated with immunoSEQ multiplex PCR, while TCRdb's copy carries only in-frame clones and drops some. The sample records several thousand clones, roughly 41% being singletons. CDR1 LGHNA and CDR2 YNFKEQ come from the germline V gene. Trimming left V 0 bases short and J 2 bases short, with 14 bases between. The CDR3 totals 16 residues. This entry is derived from a study of CD8 T cells in acute hepatitis C reinfection. Study-wide background: Sequences come from NS3-1073-specific CD8+ T cells, during acute infection and after clearance. The study, taken as a whole, reports: Exact CDR3 sharing with other epitopes was rare, possibly method-limited. Chronically infected subjects had no follow-up NS3-1073 repertoires. All groups preferentially used TRBV04 and TRBV06, which was not due to overrepresentation in the naive pool.

The sample here was HCV NS3-1073 tetramer-sorted CD8+ T cells from PBMCs, taken during acute infection. The chain carries TRBV4-2 and TRBJ2-7; TRBD1 is a possible D gene (6 bases). The source is a man aged 25-45 years with chronic hepatitis C. The CDR3 reads CASSQEASGAPYEQYF. CDR3 nucleotides: TGTGCCAGCAGCCAAGAAGCCTCAGGGGCACCCTACGAGCAGTACTTC.